The sample holds one count of the clone carrying this T cell receptor (beta chain). The data derive from a study of blood T cell repertoires in COVID-19. As for the study in general: Sites across the United States, Italy and Spain contributed samples from acute and convalescent COVID-19. Nucleic acid was either cDNA or gDNA, and it came from T cells, B-cell-depleted T cells, or PBMCs.

The CDR3 totals 16 residues. Germline CDR1 and CDR2: KGHSH and LQKENI. The germline V and J ends were trimmed by 1 base and 4 bases, with 13 bases remaining between them. How the authors handled the data: Amplification with reference gene primers provided the estimates of nucleated cell counts. Method: immunoSEQ multiplex PCR; TCRdb's copy keeps in-frame clones and lacks some. That table supplies the V and J calls and clone size; D and trimming were determined from the DNA. The data show approximately 300,000 clones, around 90% seen once. The chain recombines TRBV18 with TRBJ2-2; D call uncertain. The specimen sequenced was peripheral blood. The receptor was derived from a man between 18 and 35 years old who had recovered from COVID-19. CDR3 sequence (DNA): TGTGCCAGCTCACCACGCTACGGAGTTAGCACCGGGGAGCTGTTTTTT. Protein: CASSPRYGVSTGELFF.